Listed below are T cell receptor beta chains from one sample, sequenced in a study of blood T cells in healthy people across ages. TCRdb re-analysed the 5' RACE reads in MiXCR, keeping a single row per CDR3 protein. The table has fewer than 900,000 distinct CDR3 sequences, about 34% seen once. The sample taken for sequencing was blood. Receptors originate from a man aged 18-30 years in good health. Each CDR3 is given with its conserved first and last residue. The D gene is left open where the match is weak. Clone size is shown for a subset of rows, as once, few, many or a class of expanded clone.

TRBJ2-1 | TRBV20-1 | TRBD2 | few | TGCAGTGCTAGAGGGCCGGGGGGGCGCCATGAGCAGTTCTTC | CSARGPGGRHEQFF
TRBJ2-7 | TRBV20-1 | TRBD2 | once | TGCAGTGCTAGCCCGGGAGGGCTGGGACTCGAGCAGTACTTC | CSASPGGLGLEQYF
TRBJ2-7 | TRBV5-1 | NA | few | TGCGCCAGCAGCGTGGAACCAGGATTCTCCTACGAGCAGTACTTC | CASSVEPGFSYEQYF
TRBJ1-1 | TRBV12-3/TRBV12-4 | NA | few | TGTGCCAGCTATTGGGGGTTGAACACTGAAGCTTTCTTT | CASYWGLNTEAFF
TRBJ1-2 | TRBV20-1 | NA | few | TGCAGTGCTAGAGATGGGCGGGATTACTATGGCTACACCTTC | CSARDGRDYYGYTF
TRBJ1-4 | TRBV25-1 | NA | few | TGTGCCAGCAGTGATCGGGAGGCTTCTAATGAAAAACTGTTTTTT | CASSDREASNEKLFF
TRBJ2-3 | TRBV20-1 | NA | NA | TGCAGTGCTAGTGATCCTAGACTAGATACGCAGTATTTT | CSASDPRLDTQYF
TRBJ2-5 | TRBV9 | NA | few | TGTGCCAGCAGCGACAAATTACAGGGCGATGAGCAGTACTTC | CASSDKLQGDEQYF
TRBJ2-5 | TRBV6-1 | TRBD2 | NA | TGTGCCAGCTCTGGCGGGGGGCCCTTCCAAGAGACCCAGTACTTC | CASSGGGPFQETQYF
TRBJ1-1 | TRBV5-1 | NA | few | TGCGCCAGCAGCTTGGCATCGGTTGGGGGTGGCACTGAAGCTTTCTTT | CASSLASVGGGTEAFF
TRBJ2-7 | TRBV12-3/TRBV12-4 | TRBD2 | few | TGTGCCAGCAGTCGACTAGCGGGGGGCCTCGAGCAGTACTTC | CASSRLAGGLEQYF
TRBJ2-5 | TRBV11-2 | TRBD1 | few | TGTGCCAGCAGCTCTCTAGACAGGGGAGAAGAGACCCAGTACTTC | CASSSLDRGEETQYF
TRBJ2-4 | TRBV18 | NA | NA | TGTGCCAGCTCACCAGGGGGCCTAGGTGCCAAAAACATTCAGTACTTC | CASSPGGLGAKNIQYF
TRBJ1-2 | TRBV11-2 | TRBD1 | NA | TGTGCCAGCAGCCCCGGACAGGGAACGGGCGGCTACACCTTC | CASSPGQGTGGYTF
TRBJ1-5 | TRBV7-8 | TRBD1 | NA | TGTGCCAGCAGCCCAGACAGGGTGGTTGGCAATCAGCCCCAGCATTTT | CASSPDRVVGNQPQHF
TRBJ1-6 | TRBV7-2 | TRBD1 | NA | TGTGCCAGCGCCCAGGGACAGGGAAATTCACCCCTCCACTTT | CASAQGQGNSPLHF
TRBJ2-1 | TRBV7-2 | NA | few | TGTGCCAGCAGCTTAGCGGGGCCTGCCTACAATGAGCAGTTCTTC | CASSLAGPAYNEQFF
TRBJ2-3 | TRBV29-1 | NA | NA | TGCAGCGCACTGGGACGGTTGAGACTCACAGATGCGCAGTATTTT | CSALGRLRLTDAQYF
TRBJ2-7 | TRBV4-3 | TRBD2 | NA | TGCGCCAGCAGCCAATACTCGACTAGCGCGGGGGACGAGCAGTACTTC | CASSQYSTSAGDEQYF
TRBJ2-7 | TRBV7-2 | NA | NA | TGTGCCAGCCGCCCGGTAGGGCTCTCCTACGAGCAGTACTTC | CASRPVGLSYEQYF
TRBJ1-1 | TRBV5-1 | NA | NA | TGCGCCAGCAGCTTTTACGAGACAGGAATGAACACTGAAGCTTTCTTT | CASSFYETGMNTEAFF
TRBJ2-3 | TRBV4-3 | NA | NA | TGCGCCAGCAACACGGGGTGGTTCGTCCCAGATACGCAGTATTTT | CASNTGWFVPDTQYF